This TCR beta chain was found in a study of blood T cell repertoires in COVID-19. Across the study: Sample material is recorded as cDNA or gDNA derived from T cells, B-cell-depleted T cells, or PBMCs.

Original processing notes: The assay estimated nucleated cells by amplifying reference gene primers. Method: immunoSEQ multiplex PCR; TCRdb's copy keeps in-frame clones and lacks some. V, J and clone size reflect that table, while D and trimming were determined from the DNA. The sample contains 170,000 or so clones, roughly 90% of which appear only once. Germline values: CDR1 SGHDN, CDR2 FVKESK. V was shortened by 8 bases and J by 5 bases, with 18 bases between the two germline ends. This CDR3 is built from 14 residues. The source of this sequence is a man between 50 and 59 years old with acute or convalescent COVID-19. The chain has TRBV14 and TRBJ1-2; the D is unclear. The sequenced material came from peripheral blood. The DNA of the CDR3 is TGTGCCAGCTCGCTGGGCAACGAGAAATATGGCTACACCTTC. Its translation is CASSLGNEKYGYTF.